This is a list of T cell receptor beta chains from one sample in a study of shared clonotypes between healthy human individuals. TCRdb keeps only in-frame clones here, not all; method: immunoSEQ multiplex PCR. The table lists a few hundred thousand clones, approximately 79% of them singletons, with about 12% in the top ten. Source material: PBMCs. These receptors all stem from a woman aged 40 to 50 in good health. Some clones in this sample may be carry-over from other donors' samples. Both conserved end residues are part of each CDR3. The D gene is left open where the match is weak. Size values are once, few and many counts, or a class for expanded clones, and some rows have none.

>TRBV27|TRBJ2-5|-|12|-
CASSTMGETQYF
TGTGCCAGCAGTACAATGGGGGAGACCCAGTACTTC
>TRBV7-2|TRBJ1-6|few|15|TRBD1
CASSFGTGGNSPLHF
TGTGCCAGCAGCTTCGGGACAGGAGGAAATTCACCCCTCCACTTT
>TRBV28|TRBJ2-7|-|14|-
CASSYPGSTYEQYF
TGTGCCAGCAGTTACCCAGGAAGCACCTACGAGCAGTACTTC
>TRBV5-1|TRBJ1-3|-|14|TRBD1
CASSPRGSGNTIYF
TGCGCCAGCAGCCCCAGGGGGTCTGGAAACACCATATATTTT
>TRBV25-1|TRBJ2-7|-|12|-
CASSDPTYEQYF
TGTGCCAGCAGTGACCCTACCTACGAGCAGTACTTC
>TRBV9|TRBJ2-5|-|18|TRBD2
CASSVGASGRAGGETQYF
TGTGCCAGCAGCGTAGGGGCTAGCGGGAGGGCCGGGGGAGAGACCCAGTACTTC
>TRBV7-3|TRBJ1-1|few|13|-
CASSHSYNTEAFF
TGTGCCAGCAGCCACTCTTACAACACTGAAGCTTTCTTT
>TRBV28|TRBJ2-2|-|16|TRBD1
CASSRYRGTDTGELFF
TGTGCCAGCAGCCGATACAGGGGGACCGACACCGGGGAGCTGTTTTTT
>TRBV6-1|TRBJ2-1|-|15|TRBD1
CASNRDRVLYNEQFF
TGTGCCAGCAACCGTGACAGGGTGTTGTACAATGAGCAGTTCTTC
>TRBV6-1|TRBJ1-5|-|14|-
CASSESGLNQPQHF
TGTGCCAGCAGCGAATCCGGGCTAAATCAGCCCCAGCATTTT
>TRBV11-2|TRBJ1-1|many|15|-
CASSTPGRKNTEAFF
TGTGCCAGCAGCACCCCGGGACGGAAGAACACTGAAGCTTTCTTT
>TRBV6-6|TRBJ2-2|-|15|TRBD2
CASRPGLAGAGELFF
TGTGCCAGCAGACCGGGACTAGCGGGAGCCGGGGAGCTGTTTTTT
>TRBV2|TRBJ2-1|few|12|-
CASRVEGDEQFF
TGTGCCAGCAGAGTAGAGGGCGATGAGCAGTTCTTC
>TRBV6-1|TRBJ2-5|-|13|TRBD2
CASSTSGQETQYF
TGTGCCAGCAGTACTAGCGGACAAGAGACCCAGTACTTC
>TRBV9|TRBJ1-2|-|15|-
CASSALGRSNYGYTF
TGTGCCAGCAGCGCCTTGGGCAGATCGAACTATGGCTACACCTTC
>TRBV2|TRBJ2-5|-|15|TRBD2
CASRAGLADGETQYF
TGTGCCAGCAGGGCGGGACTAGCGGACGGAGAGACCCAGTACTTC
>TRBV11-2|TRBJ1-4|-|14|TRBD1
CASSPDRGHEKLFF
TGTGCCAGCAGCCCCGACAGGGGGCATGAAAAACTGTTTTTT
>TRBV6-1|TRBJ2-5|-|15|TRBD2
CASSETGLAGGTQYF
TGTGCCAGCAGTGAAACGGGACTAGCGGGAGGGACCCAGTACTTC
>TRBV18|TRBJ2-3|-|16|-
CASSPAASEATDTQYF
TGTGCCAGCTCACCGGCAGCGTCTGAAGCGACAGATACGCAGTATTTT
>TRBV2|TRBJ2-1|-|12|-
CASSEDYGEQFF
TGTGCCAGCAGTGAGGACTACGGTGAGCAGTTCTTC
>TRBV6-6|TRBJ1-1|-|15|-
CASSYSPTVSTEAFF
TGTGCCAGCAGTTACTCCCCTACAGTATCCACTGAAGCTTTCTTT
>TRBV14|TRBJ2-7|-|14|TRBD2
CASSSSGPSYEQYF
TGTGCCAGCAGCTCTAGCGGCCCCTCCTACGAGCAGTACTTC
>TRBV6-1|TRBJ2-7|-|15|-
CASSEGSSETYEQYF
TGTGCCAGCAGTGAAGGCTCTAGCGAAACCTACGAGCAGTACTTC
>TRBV7-7|TRBJ2-3|-|18|TRBD2
CASSLGAQGLAGGDTQYF
TGTGCCAGCAGCTTAGGGGCCCAGGGACTAGCGGGAGGCGATACGCAGTATTTT
>TRBV4-2|TRBJ2-2|-|16|-
CASSQEPATNTGELFF
TGTGCCAGCAGCCAAGAGCCCGCCACGAACACCGGGGAGCTGTTTTTT
>TRBV19|TRBJ2-3|-|15|TRBD2
CASSIGGRAGDTQYF
TGTGCCAGTAGTATAGGTGGGAGGGCCGGGGATACGCAGTATTTT
>TRBV30|TRBJ1-1|few|13|-
CAWTRGGATEAFF
TGTGCCTGGACCCGGGGAGGGGCCACTGAAGCTTTCTTT
>TRBV6-5|TRBJ2-3|-|13|TRBD1
CASRREGADTQYF
TGTGCCAGCAGAAGAGAGGGGGCGGATACGCAGTATTTT
>TRBV10-3|TRBJ2-1|-|13|-
CAISELPNNEQFF
TGTGCCATCAGTGAGCTGCCCAACAATGAGCAGTTCTTC
>TRBV10-3|TRBJ1-5|-|13|-
CATNRDLNQPQHF
TGTGCCACAAACCGGGACCTCAATCAGCCCCAGCATTTT
>TRBV7-3|TRBJ1-2|-|13|-
CASSSGGFLSYTF
TGTGCCAGCAGCTCAGGAGGGTTCCTTTCGTACACCTTC
>TRBV27|TRBJ2-7|-|17|TRBD2
CASSQWAWAGGSYEQYF
TGTGCCAGCAGTCAATGGGCTTGGGCGGGAGGGAGCTACGAGCAGTACTTC
>TRBV5-1|TRBJ2-3|-|15|-
CASSYQASEWDTQYF
TGCGCCAGCAGCTACCAGGCTAGCGAGTGGGATACGCAGTATTTT
>TRBV2|TRBJ2-1|-|14|TRBD2
CASRFLTSGNEQFF
TGTGCCAGCAGGTTTCTGACTAGCGGGAATGAGCAGTTCTTC
>TRBV9|TRBJ2-1|once|22|TRBD2
CASSSRLAGGPTHSLNYNEQFF
TGTGCCAGCAGCTCTCGATTAGCGGGAGGGCCGACCCACAGTTTAAATTACAATGAGCAGTTCTTC
>TRBV19|TRBJ1-4|-|16|-
CASSMYREILGEKLFF
TGTGCCAGTAGTATGTACCGGGAAATCCTTGGCGAAAAACTGTTTTTT
>TRBV11-2|TRBJ2-7|-|13|-
CASSTSTAYEQYF
TGTGCCAGCAGTACTAGTACCGCCTACGAGCAGTACTTC
>TRBV10-3|TRBJ1-3|-|15|-
CAIGEGARLGNTIYF
TGTGCCATCGGAGAAGGGGCCCGACTTGGAAACACCATATATTTT
>TRBV6-1|TRBJ2-5|-|16|-
CASSVSPGGAQETQYF
TGTGCCAGCAGTGTATCCCCGGGTGGAGCTCAAGAGACCCAGTACTTC
>TRBV7-6|TRBJ2-7|-|16|TRBD1
CASSLIPGQDAYEQYF
TGTGCCAGCAGCTTAATCCCGGGACAGGACGCCTACGAGCAGTACTTC
>TRBV27|TRBJ1-4|-|14|-
CASGPGRMNEKLFF
TGTGCCAGCGGGCCGGGACGGATGAATGAAAAACTGTTTTTT
>TRBV5-6|TRBJ2-3|-|16|-
CASSLAGGLSTDTQYF
TGTGCCAGCAGCTTGGCCGGGGGCCTGAGCACAGATACGCAGTATTTT
>TRBV9|TRBJ1-4|-|15|TRBD1
CASSDPTGGSEKLFF
TGTGCCAGCAGCGACCCGACAGGGGGAAGTGAAAAACTGTTTTTT
>TRBV5-1|TRBJ2-2|-|14|-
CASRTVANTGELFF
TGCGCCAGCAGAACGGTCGCGAACACCGGGGAGCTGTTTTTT
>TRBV5-1|TRBJ2-3|few|15|TRBD2
CASRPGLAAGDTQYF
TGCGCCAGCAGACCTGGACTAGCGGCTGGGGATACGCAGTATTTT
>TRBV2|TRBJ1-4|-|13|-
CASTAKVGEKLFF
TGTGCCAGCACGGCGAAAGTCGGTGAAAAACTGTTTTTT
>TRBV7-2|TRBJ1-3|-|16|-
CASSLARGAPGNTIYF
TGTGCCAGCAGCTTAGCGCGGGGGGCGCCTGGAAACACCATATATTTT
>TRBV10-1|TRBJ2-1|-|15|TRBD2
CAMLPGREGHNEQFF
TGCGCCATGTTGCCGGGACGGGAGGGTCACAATGAGCAGTTCTTC
>TRBV28|TRBJ2-5|-|15|-
CASSWYKREGETQYF
TGTGCCAGCAGTTGGTATAAGCGCGAAGGGGAGACCCAGTACTTC
>TRBV15|TRBJ2-1|-|14|TRBD2
CATSRGLADNEQFF
TGTGCCACCAGCAGGGGACTAGCGGACAATGAGCAGTTCTTC
>TRBV2|TRBJ2-7|-|14|-
CASSNSLGDVEQYF
TGTGCCAGCAGTAACAGTCTCGGGGACGTAGAGCAGTACTTC